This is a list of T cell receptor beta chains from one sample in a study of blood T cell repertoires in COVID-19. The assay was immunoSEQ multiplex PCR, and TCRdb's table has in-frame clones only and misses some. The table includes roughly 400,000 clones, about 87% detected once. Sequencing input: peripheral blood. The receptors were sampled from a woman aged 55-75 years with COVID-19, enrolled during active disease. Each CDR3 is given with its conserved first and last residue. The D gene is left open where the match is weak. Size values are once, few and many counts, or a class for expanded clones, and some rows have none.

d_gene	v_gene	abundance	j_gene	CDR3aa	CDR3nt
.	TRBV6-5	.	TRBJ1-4	CASRPRSPNEKLFF	TGTGCCAGCAGGCCCAGATCGCCGAATGAAAAACTGTTTTTT
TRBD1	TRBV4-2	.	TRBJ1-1	CASSQDGGDRVTEAFF	TGTGCCAGCAGCCAAGATGGGGGGGACAGGGTCACTGAAGCTTTCTTT
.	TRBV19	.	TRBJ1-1	CASSIPGYGTEAFF	TGTGCCAGTAGTATCCCAGGGTATGGTACTGAAGCTTTCTTT
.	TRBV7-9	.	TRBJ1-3	CASSLFEGSGNTIYF	TGTGCCAGCAGCTTATTCGAGGGCTCTGGAAACACCATATATTTT
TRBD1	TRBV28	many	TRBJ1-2	CASSLFEGAEGYTF	TGTGCCAGCAGTTTATTTGAGGGGGCGGAAGGCTACACCTTC
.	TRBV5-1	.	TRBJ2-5	CASTYADLATETQYF	TGCGCCAGCACCTACGCGGATCTGGCGACAGAGACCCAGTACTTC
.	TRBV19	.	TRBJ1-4	CASSIVLRGFDEKLFF	TGTGCCAGTAGTATAGTATTGAGAGGGTTCGATGAAAAACTGTTTTTT
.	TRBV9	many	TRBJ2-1	CASSKWTGRGNNEQFF	TGTGCCAGCAGCAAATGGACAGGGAGGGGGAACAATGAGCAGTTCTTC
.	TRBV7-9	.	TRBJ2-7	CASSLEARRVGEQYF	TGTGCCAGCAGCTTAGAGGCCCGCAGGGTAGGCGAGCAGTACTTC
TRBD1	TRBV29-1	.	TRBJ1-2	CSVSGTGREDYTF	TGCAGCGTATCCGGGACAGGGAGAGAAGACTACACCTTC
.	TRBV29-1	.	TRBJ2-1	CSVSSRDSLYNEQFF	TGCAGCGTCTCATCCCGGGACTCGCTCTACAATGAGCAGTTCTTC
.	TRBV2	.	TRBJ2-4	CASSVQVIQYF	TGTGCCAGCAGTGTACAAGTCATTCAGTACTTC
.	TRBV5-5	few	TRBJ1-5	CASSLNQGFQPQHF	TGTGCCAGCAGTTTAAATCAGGGCTTCCAGCCCCAGCATTTT
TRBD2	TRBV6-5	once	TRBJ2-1	CASSSGGAYNEQFF	TGTGCCAGCAGCAGCGGGGGGGCCTACAATGAGCAGTTCTTC
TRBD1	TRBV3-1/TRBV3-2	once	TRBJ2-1	CASSQGGTGIYNEQFF	TGTGCCAGCAGCCAAGGTGGGACAGGGATCTACAATGAGCAGTTCTTC
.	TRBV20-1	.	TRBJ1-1	CSASWATEAFF	TGCAGTGCTAGTTGGGCCACTGAAGCTTTCTTT
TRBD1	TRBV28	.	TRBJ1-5	CASSFRRDSPFGNQPQHF	TGTGCCAGCAGTTTCCGACGGGACAGCCCCTTCGGCAATCAGCCCCAGCATTTT
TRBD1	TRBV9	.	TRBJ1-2	CASSVGQGAGYGYTF	TGTGCCAGCAGCGTAGGACAGGGGGCCGGCTATGGCTACACCTTC
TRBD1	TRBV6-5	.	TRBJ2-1	CASSQDRGSYNEQFF	TGTGCCAGCAGTCAGGACAGGGGCTCCTACAATGAGCAGTTCTTC
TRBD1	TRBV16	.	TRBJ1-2	CASSQLGQGELGYTF	TGTGCCAGCAGCCAATTGGGACAGGGGGAGCTTGGCTACACCTTC
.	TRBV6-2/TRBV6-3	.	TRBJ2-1	CASSYAGSGSYNEQFF	TGTGCCAGCAGTTACGCGGGGAGCGGATCCTACAATGAGCAGTTCTTC
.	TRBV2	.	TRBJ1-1	CASRQGWGTEAFF	TGTGCCAGCAGACAGGGATGGGGGACTGAAGCTTTCTTT
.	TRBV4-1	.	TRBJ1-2	CASSQVDSYGYTF	TGCGCCAGCAGCCAAGTCGACAGCTATGGCTACACCTTC
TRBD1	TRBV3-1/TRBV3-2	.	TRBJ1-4	CASSQDPGRDRTEKLFF	TGTGCCAGCAGCCAAGATCCTGGCAGGGACAGGACTGAAAAACTGTTTTTT
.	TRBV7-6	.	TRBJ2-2	CASSLGPPGTPGGTGELFF	TGTGCCAGCAGCTTAGGACCCCCAGGGACGCCCGGGGGAACCGGGGAGCTGTTTTTT
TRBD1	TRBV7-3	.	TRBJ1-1	CASSPQGVRGEAFF	TGTGCCAGCAGCCCACAGGGGGTAAGGGGTGAAGCTTTCTTT
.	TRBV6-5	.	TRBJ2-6	CASVKSSGANVLTF	TGTGCCAGCGTTAAGAGCTCTGGGGCCAACGTCCTGACTTTC
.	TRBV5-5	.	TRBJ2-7	CASSYQPTGTTYEQYF	TGTGCCAGCAGCTACCAGCCTACCGGGACAACCTACGAGCAGTACTTC
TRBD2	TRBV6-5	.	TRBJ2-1	CASTRERGGQEQFF	TGTGCCAGCACCCGTGAGCGGGGGGGCCAGGAGCAGTTCTTC
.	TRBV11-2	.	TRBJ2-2	CASSLVRGNTGELFF	TGTGCCAGCAGCTTAGTAAGGGGCAACACCGGGGAGCTGTTTTTT
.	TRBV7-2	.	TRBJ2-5	CASSSRGQILQETQYF	TGTGCCAGCAGCTCCCGCGGACAGATACTTCAAGAGACCCAGTACTTC
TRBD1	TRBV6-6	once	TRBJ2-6	CASSNRGRGANVLTF	TGTGCCAGCAGCAACAGGGGGCGAGGGGCCAACGTCCTGACTTTC
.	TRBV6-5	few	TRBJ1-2	CASSNRVTNYGYTF	TGTGCCAGCAGTAACAGGGTGACTAACTATGGCTACACCTTC
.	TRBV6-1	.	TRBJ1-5	CASSEYYQGNQPQHF	TGTGCCAGCAGTGAATACTACCAGGGGAATCAGCCCCAGCATTTT
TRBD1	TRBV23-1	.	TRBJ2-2	CASSQSWTGAGELFF	TGCGCCAGCAGTCAATCTTGGACAGGGGCCGGGGAGCTGTTTTTT
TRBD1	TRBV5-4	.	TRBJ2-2	CASSRGDRVLTGELFF	TGTGCCAGCAGCAGAGGAGACAGGGTTTTGACCGGGGAGCTGTTTTTT
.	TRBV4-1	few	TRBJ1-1	CASSQEGLAEAFF	TGCGCCAGCAGCCAAGAGGGGCTGGCTGAAGCTTTCTTT
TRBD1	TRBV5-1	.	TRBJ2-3	CASSLDRGLSDTQYF	TGCGCCAGCAGCTTGGACAGGGGGCTCTCAGATACGCAGTATTTT
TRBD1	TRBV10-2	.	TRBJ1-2	CASSHGTANYGYTF	TGCGCCAGCAGCCACGGGACAGCTAACTATGGCTACACCTTC
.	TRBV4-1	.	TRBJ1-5	CASSQEGRGRDQPQHF	TGCGCCAGCAGCCAAGAGGGGCGGGGCAGGGATCAGCCCCAGCATTTT
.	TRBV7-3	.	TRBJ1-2	CASSSYSSYGYTF	TGTGCCAGCAGCTCCTACAGTAGCTATGGCTACACCTTC
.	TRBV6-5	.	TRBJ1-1	CANENQGVNRPEAFF	TGTGCCAACGAAAATCAAGGGGTCAACAGGCCTGAAGCTTTCTTT
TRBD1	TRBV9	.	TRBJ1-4	CASSGRQGATNEKLFF	TGTGCCAGCAGCGGCCGACAGGGAGCAACTAATGAAAAACTGTTTTTT
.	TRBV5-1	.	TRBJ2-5	CASSLGIGRYLQETQYF	TGCGCCAGCAGCTTGGGAATTGGCAGGTACCTTCAAGAGACCCAGTACTTC